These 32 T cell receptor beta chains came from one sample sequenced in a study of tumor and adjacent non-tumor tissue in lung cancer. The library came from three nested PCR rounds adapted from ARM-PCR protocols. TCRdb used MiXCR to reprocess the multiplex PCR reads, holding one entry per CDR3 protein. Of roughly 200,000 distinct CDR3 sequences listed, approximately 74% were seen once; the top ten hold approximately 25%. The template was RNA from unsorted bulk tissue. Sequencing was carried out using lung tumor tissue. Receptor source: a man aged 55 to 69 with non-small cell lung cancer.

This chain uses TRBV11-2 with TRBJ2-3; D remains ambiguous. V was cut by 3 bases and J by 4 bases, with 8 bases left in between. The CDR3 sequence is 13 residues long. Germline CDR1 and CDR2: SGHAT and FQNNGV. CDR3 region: CASSFYEADTQYF. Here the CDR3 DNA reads TGTGCCAGCAGCTTCTATGAGGCAGATACGCAGTATTTT.

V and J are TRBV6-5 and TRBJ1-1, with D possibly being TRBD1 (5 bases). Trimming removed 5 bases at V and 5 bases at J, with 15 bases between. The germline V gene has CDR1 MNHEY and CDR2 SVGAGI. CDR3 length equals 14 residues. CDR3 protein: CASSHGTPGTEAFF. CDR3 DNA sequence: TGTGCCAGCAGTCACGGGACCCCCGGAACTGAAGCTTTCTTT.

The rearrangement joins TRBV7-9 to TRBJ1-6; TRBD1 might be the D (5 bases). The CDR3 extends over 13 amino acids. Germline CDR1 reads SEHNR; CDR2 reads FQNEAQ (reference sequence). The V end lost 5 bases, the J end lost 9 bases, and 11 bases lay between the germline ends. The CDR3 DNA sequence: TGTGCCAGCAGCCCCCGGGGGGGTTCACCCCTCCACTTT. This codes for CASSPRGGSPLHF.

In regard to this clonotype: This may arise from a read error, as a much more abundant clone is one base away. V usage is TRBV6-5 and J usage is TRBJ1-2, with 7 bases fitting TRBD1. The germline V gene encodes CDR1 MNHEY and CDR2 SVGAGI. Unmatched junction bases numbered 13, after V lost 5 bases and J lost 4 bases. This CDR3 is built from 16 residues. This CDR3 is CASSDPVLTGSYGYTF. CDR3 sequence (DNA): TGTGCCAGCAGTGACCCAGTCCTGACAGGGAGCTATGGCTACACCTTC.

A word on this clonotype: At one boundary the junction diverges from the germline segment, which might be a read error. This CDR3 reads CASSSRLAGGAWEPFF. In DNA, the CDR3 is TGTGCCAGCAGTTCCCGACTAGCGGGAGGCGCCTGGGAGCCGTTTTTT. The V call is TRBV6-5, the J call TRBJ2-2; TRBD2 aligns across 13 bases. The CDR3 is 16 residues long. The germline V gene encodes CDR1 MNHEY and CDR2 SVGAGI.

CDR3 coding DNA: TGTGCCAGCAGCATCGGACAGAGGGGGGTTGATGAGCAGTTCTTC. As protein: CASSIGQRGVDEQFF. V gene TRBV7-3 combines with J gene TRBJ2-1; perhaps D is TRBD1 or TRBD2 (6 bases each). V was trimmed by 5 bases and J by 8 bases, leaving 19 bases between them. This CDR3 region has 15 residues. In germline, CDR1 is SGHTA, CDR2 FQGTGA.

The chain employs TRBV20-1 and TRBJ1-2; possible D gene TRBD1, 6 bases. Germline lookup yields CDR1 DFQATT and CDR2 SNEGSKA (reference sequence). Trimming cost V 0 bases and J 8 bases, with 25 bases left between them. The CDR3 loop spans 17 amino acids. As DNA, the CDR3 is TGCAGTGCTAGAGAGTTCTCCCCGACAGGATCCCGGAGGGGCTACACCTTC. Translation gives CSAREFSPTGSRRGYTF.

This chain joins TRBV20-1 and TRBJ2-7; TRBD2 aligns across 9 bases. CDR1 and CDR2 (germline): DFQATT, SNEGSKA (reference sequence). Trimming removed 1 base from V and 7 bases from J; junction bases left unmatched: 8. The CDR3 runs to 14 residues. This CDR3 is CSARVGLAGGEQYF. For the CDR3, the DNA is TGCAGTGCTAGAGTTGGGCTGGCGGGAGGGGAGCAGTACTTC.

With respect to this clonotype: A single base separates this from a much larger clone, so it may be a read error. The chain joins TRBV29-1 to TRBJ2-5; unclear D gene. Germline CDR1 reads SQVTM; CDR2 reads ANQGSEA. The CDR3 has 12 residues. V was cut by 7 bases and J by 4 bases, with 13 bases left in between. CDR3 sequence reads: CSAYSSTETQYF. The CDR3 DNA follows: TGCAGCGCGTATTCATCGACAGAGACCCAGTACTTC.

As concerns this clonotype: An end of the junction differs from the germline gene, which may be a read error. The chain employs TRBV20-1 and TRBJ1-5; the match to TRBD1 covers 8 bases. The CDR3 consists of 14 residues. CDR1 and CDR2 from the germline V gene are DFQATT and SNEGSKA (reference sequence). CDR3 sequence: CSTRATGESQPQHF. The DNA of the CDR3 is TGCAGTACTAGAGCGACAGGGGAATCGCAGCCCCAGCATTTT.

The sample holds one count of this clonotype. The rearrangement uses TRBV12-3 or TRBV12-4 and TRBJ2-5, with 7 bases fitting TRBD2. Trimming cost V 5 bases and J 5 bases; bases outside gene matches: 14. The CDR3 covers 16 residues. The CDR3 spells CASSIYRLAGVETQYF. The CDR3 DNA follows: TGTGCCAGCAGTATATATCGTCTTGCGGGGGTGGAGACCCAGTACTTC.

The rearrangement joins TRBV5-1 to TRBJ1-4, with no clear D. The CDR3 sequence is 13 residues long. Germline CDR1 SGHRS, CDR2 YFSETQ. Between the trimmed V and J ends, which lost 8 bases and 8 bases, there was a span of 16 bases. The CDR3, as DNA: TGCGCCAGAGGACGGACGGATAGAGAAAAACTGTTTTTT. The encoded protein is CARGRTDREKLFF. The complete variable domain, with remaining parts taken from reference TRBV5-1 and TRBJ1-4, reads KAGVTQTPRYLIKTRGQQVTLSCSPISGHRSVSWYQQTPGQGLQFLFEYFSETQRNKGNFPGRFSGRQFSNSRSEMNVSTLELGDSALYLCARGRTDREKLFFGSGTQLSVL.

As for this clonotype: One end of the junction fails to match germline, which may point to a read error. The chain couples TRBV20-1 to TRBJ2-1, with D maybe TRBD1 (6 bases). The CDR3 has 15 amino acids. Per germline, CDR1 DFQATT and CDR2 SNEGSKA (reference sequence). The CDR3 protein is CSASPTGKEYNEQLF. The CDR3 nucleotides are TGCAGTGCTAGCCCCACAGGGAAGGAATACAATGAGCAGCTCTTC.

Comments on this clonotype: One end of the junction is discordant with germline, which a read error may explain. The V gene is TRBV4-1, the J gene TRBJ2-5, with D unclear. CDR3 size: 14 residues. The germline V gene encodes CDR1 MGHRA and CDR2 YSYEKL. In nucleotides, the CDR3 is TGCGCCAGCAGCCGCCAACATGCGTCGGAGACCCAGTGCTTC. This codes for CASSRQHASETQCF.

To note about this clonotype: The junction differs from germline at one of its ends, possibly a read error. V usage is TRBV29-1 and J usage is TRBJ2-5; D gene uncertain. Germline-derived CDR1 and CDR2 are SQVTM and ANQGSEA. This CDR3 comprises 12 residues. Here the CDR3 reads CSVWESQETQYF. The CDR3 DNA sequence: TGCAGCGTATGGGAATCTCAAGAGACCCAGTATTTC. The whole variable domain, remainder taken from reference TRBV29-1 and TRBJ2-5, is SAVISQKPSRDICQRGTSLTIQCQVDSQVTMMFWYRQQPGQSLTLIATANQGSEATYESGFVIDKFPISRPNLTFSTLTVSNMSPEDSSIYLCSVWESQETQYFGPGTRLLVL.

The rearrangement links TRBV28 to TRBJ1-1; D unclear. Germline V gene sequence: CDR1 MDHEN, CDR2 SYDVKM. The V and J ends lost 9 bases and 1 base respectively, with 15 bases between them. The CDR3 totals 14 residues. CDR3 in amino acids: CARINSQSNTEAFF. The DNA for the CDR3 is TGTGCCAGGATTAACAGCCAATCGAACACTGAAGCTTTCTTT. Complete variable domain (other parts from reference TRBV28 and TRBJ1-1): DVKVTQSSRYLVKRTGEKVFLECVQDMDHENMFWYRQDPGLGLRLIYFSYDVKMKEKGDIPEGYSVSREKKERFSLILESASTNQTSMYLCARINSQSNTEAFFGQGTRLTVV.

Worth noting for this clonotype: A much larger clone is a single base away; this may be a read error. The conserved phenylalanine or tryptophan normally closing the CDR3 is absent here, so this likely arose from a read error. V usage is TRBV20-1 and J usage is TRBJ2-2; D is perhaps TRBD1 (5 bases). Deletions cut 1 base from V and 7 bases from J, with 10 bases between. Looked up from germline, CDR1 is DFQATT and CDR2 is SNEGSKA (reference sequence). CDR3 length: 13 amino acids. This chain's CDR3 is CSARVGADGELFL. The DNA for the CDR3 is TGCAGTGCTAGAGTAGGGGCGGACGGGGAGCTGTTTTTA.

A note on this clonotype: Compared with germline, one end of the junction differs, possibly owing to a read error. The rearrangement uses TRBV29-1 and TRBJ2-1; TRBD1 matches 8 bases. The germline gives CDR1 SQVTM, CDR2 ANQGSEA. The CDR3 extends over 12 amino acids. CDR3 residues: CSARTGGPTESF. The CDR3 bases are TGCAGCGCCCGAACAGGGGGACCTACGGAGTCCTTC.

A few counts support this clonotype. The DNA of the CDR3 is TGTGCCAGCAGTTTATCGCGCTCACCCCTCCACTTT. Translation: CASSLSRSPLHF. The V gene is TRBV28, the J gene TRBJ1-6; unclear D gene. The V gene lost 1 base and the J gene lost 10 bases, with 5 bases spanning the gap. The V gene's germline CDR1 is MDHEN and CDR2 SYDVKM. The CDR3 contains 12 residues.

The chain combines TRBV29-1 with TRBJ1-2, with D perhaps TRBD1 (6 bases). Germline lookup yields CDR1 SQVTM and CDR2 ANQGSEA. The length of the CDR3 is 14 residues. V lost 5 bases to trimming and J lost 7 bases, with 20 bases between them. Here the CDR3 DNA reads TGCAGCGTTCAACTCGGGGACACTTTTTTTGGCTACACCTTC. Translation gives CSVQLGDTFFGYTF.

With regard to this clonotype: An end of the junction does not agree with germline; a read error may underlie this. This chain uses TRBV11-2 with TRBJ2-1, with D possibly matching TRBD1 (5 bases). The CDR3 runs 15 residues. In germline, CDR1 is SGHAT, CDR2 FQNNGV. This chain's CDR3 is CTSSLDPGSVYKQFF. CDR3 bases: TGTACCAGCAGCTTAGATCCAGGGTCGGTATATAAGCAGTTCTTC.

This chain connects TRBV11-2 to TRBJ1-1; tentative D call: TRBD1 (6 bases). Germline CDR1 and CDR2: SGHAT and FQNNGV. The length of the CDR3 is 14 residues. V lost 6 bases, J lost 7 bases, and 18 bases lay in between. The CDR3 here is CASSLPLGQDEAFF. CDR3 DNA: TGTGCCAGCAGTTTACCCCTGGGACAAGATGAAGCTTTCTTT.

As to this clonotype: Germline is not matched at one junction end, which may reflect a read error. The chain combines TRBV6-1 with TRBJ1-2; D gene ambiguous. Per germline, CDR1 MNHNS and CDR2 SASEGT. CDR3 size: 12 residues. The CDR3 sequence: CTSIIAGSGYTF. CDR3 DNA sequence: TGTACCAGCATTATAGCCGGTTCTGGCTACACCTTC.

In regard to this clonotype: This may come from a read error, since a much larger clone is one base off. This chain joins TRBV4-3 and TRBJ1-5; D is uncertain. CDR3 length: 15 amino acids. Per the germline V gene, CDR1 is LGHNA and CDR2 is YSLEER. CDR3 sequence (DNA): TGCGACAGCAGCCAGAACACGGGCTCGGATCAGCCCCAGCATTTT. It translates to CDSSQNTGSDQPQHF.

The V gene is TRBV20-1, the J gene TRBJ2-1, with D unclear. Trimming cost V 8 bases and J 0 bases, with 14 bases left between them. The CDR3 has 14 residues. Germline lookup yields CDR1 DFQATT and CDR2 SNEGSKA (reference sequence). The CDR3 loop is CSTSGLASYNEQFF. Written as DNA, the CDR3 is TGCAGTACCTCCGGATTAGCCTCCTACAATGAGCAGTTCTTC.

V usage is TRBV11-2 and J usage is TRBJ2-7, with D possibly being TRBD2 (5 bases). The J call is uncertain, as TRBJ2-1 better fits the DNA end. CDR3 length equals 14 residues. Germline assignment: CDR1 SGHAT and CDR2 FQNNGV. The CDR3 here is CASRYFSGVYEQFF. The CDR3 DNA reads TGTGCCAGCAGATACTTCTCCGGGGTCTACGAGCAGTTCTTC.

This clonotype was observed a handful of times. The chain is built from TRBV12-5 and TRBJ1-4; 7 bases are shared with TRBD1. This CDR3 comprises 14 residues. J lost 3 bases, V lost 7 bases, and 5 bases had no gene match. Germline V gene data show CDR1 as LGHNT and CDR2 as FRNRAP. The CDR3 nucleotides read TGTGCTAGTGCTCCGGGACAGCCTAATGAAAAACTGTTTTTT. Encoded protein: CASAPGQPNEKLFF.

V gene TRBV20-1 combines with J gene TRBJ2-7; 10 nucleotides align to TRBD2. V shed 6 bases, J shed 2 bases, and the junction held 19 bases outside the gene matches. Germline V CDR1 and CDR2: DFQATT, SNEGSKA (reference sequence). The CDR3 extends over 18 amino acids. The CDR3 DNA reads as TGCAGTGCCTCCAAGCGGGCTAGCGGGAGTCTTGTGACCTACGAGCAGTACTTC. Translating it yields CSASKRASGSLVTYEQYF.

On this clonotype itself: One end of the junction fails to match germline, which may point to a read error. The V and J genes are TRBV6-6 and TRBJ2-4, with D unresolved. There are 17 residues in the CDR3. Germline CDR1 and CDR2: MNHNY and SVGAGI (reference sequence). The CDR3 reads CASKAFGSTETKNIQYF. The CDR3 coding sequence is TGTGCCAGCAAGGCGTTCGGGTCCACCGAGACCAAAAACATTCAGTATTTC.

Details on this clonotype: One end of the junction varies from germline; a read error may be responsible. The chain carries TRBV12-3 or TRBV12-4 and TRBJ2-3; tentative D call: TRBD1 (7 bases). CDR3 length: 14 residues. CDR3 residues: CDSCTTGRRGTQYF. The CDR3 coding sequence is TGTGACAGCTGTACGACAGGGAGGAGGGGTACGCAGTATTTT.

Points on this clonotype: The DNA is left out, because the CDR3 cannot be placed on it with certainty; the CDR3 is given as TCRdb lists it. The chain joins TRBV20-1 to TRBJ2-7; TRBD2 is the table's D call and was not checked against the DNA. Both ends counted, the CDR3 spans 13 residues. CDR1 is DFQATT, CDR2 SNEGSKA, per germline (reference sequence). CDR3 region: CSVAGGSNNKRYF.

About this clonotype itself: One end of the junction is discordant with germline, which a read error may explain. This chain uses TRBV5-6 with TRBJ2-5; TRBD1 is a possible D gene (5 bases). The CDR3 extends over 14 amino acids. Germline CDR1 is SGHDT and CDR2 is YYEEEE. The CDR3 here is CASSLDRSLKTQHF. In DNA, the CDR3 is TGTGCCAGCAGCTTGGACAGGTCTTTGAAGACCCAGCATTTC. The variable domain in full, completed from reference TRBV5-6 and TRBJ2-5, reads DAGVTQSPTHLIKTRGQQVTLRCSPKSGHDTVSWYQQALGQGPQFIFQYYEEEERQRGNFPDRFSGHQFPNYSSELNVNALLLGDSALYLCASSLDRSLKTQHFGPGTRLLVL.